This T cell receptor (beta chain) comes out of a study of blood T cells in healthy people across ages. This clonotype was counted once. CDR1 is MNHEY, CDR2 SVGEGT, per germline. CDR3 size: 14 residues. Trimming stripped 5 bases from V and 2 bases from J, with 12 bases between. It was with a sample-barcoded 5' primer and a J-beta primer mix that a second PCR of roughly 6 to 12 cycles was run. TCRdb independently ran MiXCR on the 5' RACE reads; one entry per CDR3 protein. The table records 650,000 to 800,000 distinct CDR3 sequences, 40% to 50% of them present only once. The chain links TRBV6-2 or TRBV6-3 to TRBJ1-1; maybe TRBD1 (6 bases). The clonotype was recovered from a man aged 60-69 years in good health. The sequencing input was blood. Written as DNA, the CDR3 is TGTGCCAGCAGTACCGCGACAGGAAACACTGAAGCTTTCTTT. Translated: CASSTATGNTEAFF.